One and the same sample provided the 21 T cell receptor beta chains below, sequenced in a study of identical twins. TCRdb independently ran MiXCR on the 5' RACE reads; one entry per CDR3 protein. The sample has about 1.7 million distinct CDR3 sequences, about 31% seen once; the top ten hold over 0.25%. Sequencing was carried out using cord blood. The source is a newborn girl in good health.

This clonotype showed up just a few times. This chain joins TRBV4-2 and TRBJ1-5; no clear D gene. V lost 1 base and J 5 bases, leaving 6 bases between the germline ends. In germline, CDR1 is LGHNA, CDR2 YNFKEQ. This CDR3 has 13 residues. CDR3 region: CASSQASHQPQHF. The CDR3 DNA is TGTGCCAGCAGCCAAGCCTCGCATCAGCCCCAGCATTTT.

V gene TRBV5-6 combines with J gene TRBJ2-7; 8 positions match TRBD1. CDR1 is SGHDT and CDR2 is YYEEEE in the germline V gene. There are 14 residues in the CDR3. V lost 3 bases to trimming and J lost 7 bases; unmatched junction nucleotides: 9. The CDR3 is CASSWDRFTSEQYF. The CDR3, as DNA: TGTGCCAGCAGCTGGGACAGGTTTACGTCTGAGCAGTACTTC.

This clonotype was seen once. V and J are TRBV21-1 and TRBJ2-1; TRBD2, as called in the table, went unchecked against the DNA. The better agreement between TRBJ2-7 and the DNA end casts doubt on the J call. TRBV21-1 counts as a pseudogene. The length of the CDR3 is 16 residues. CDR3 sequence: CASSFRVGDGYNEQYF. The CDR3 DNA is TGTGCCAGCAGCTTCCGGGTGGGAGACGGCTACAATGAGCAGTACTTC.

This clonotype was detected only a few times. The chain links TRBV6-1 to TRBJ2-7; 8 bases line up with TRBD2. The ends lost 6 bases at V and 3 bases at J; junction bases unmatched: 4. From germline, CDR1 is MNHNS and CDR2 SASEGT. CDR3 length equals 13 residues. The CDR3 coding sequence is TGTGCCAGCAGGCGACTAGCGAACTACGAGCAGTACTTC. This codes for CASRRLANYEQYF.

This chain joins TRBV6-5 and TRBJ2-1; 10 bases line up with TRBD2. This CDR3 comprises 14 residues. With 7 bases clipped from V and 8 bases from J, the junction kept 8 bases outside the gene matches. Germline loops: CDR1 MNHEY, CDR2 SVGAGI. The CDR3 is CASTTSGVRDEQFF. The CDR3 nucleotides read TGTGCCAGCACAACTAGCGGGGTCCGGGATGAGCAGTTCTTC.

The chain recombines TRBV28 with TRBJ2-7, with 11 bases fitting TRBD2. This CDR3 region has 16 residues. Germline loops: CDR1 MDHEN, CDR2 SYDVKM. Unmatched junction bases numbered 9, after V lost 1 base and J lost 7 bases. CDR3 in amino acids: CASSLLASGRNNEQYF. CDR3 nucleotides: TGTGCCAGCAGTTTATTAGCTAGCGGGAGGAATAATGAGCAGTACTTC. The full variable domain, rest sourced from reference TRBV28 and TRBJ2-7, is DVKVTQSSRYLVKRTGEKVFLECVQDMDHENMFWYRQDPGLGLRLIYFSYDVKMKEKGDIPEGYSVSREKKERFSLILESASTNQTSMYLCASSLLASGRNNEQYFGPGTRLTVT.

In this sample, this clonotype turned up a few times. The chain employs TRBV5-5 and TRBJ2-7; D possibly corresponds to TRBD1 (5 bases). The V and J ends lost 2 bases and 1 base respectively, with 10 bases between them. The germline V gene has CDR1 SGHKS and CDR2 YYEKEE (reference sequence). The CDR3 runs 14 residues. CDR3 protein: CASSLPQESYEQYF. The CDR3 DNA follows: TGTGCCAGCAGCTTACCACAGGAGTCCTACGAGCAGTACTTC.

The chain employs TRBV19 and TRBJ2-3; a weak D match, TRBD1 (5 bases). In germline, CDR1 is LNHDA, CDR2 SQIVND (reference sequence). V lost 2 bases, J lost 2 bases, and 8 bases lay in between. The CDR3 loop spans 14 amino acids. The CDR3 DNA sequence: TGTGCCAGTAGTATACAGGGCCACACAGATACGCAGTATTTT. This codes for CASSIQGHTDTQYF.

The V gene is TRBV6-2 or TRBV6-3, the J gene TRBJ2-7; TRBD1 is a possible D gene (6 bases). Trimming removed 5 bases from V and 0 bases from J, with 11 bases in between. CDR3 length equals 14 residues. Germline lookup yields CDR1 MNHEY and CDR2 SVGEGT. The CDR3 DNA follows: TGTGCCAGCAGTACGCGACAGGTCTCCTACGAGCAGTACTTC. Translated: CASSTRQVSYEQYF.

V gene TRBV4-1 combines with J gene TRBJ2-5, with 9 bases aligning to TRBD2. The CDR3 consists of 15 residues. V was pared by 4 bases and J by 11 bases, with 14 bases of the junction left unmatched. In germline, CDR1 is MGHRA, CDR2 YSYEKL. The CDR3 DNA is TGCGCCAGCAGCCCTGTAGCGGGGGAAGAGGTTGAGCAGTACTTC. It encodes CASSPVAGEEVEQYF.

To note about this clonotype: A much larger clonotype is one base distant, so this may be a read error. The chain has TRBV11-2 and TRBJ2-7, with 7 bases fitting TRBD1. This CDR3 is 15 amino acids long. CDR1 is SGHAT, CDR2 FQNNGV, per germline. In DNA form, the CDR3 reads TGTGCCCGCAGCTTCACCCCCCGGGACAGTTACGAGCAGTACTTC. This translates into CARSFTPRDSYEQYF.

The chain has TRBV9 and TRBJ2-1; 7 nucleotides agree with TRBD2. The closer fit of TRBJ2-7 to the DNA end suggests the J call may be wrong. The CDR3 runs to 15 residues. CDR1 and CDR2 from the germline V gene are SGDLS and YYNGEE. CDR3 in DNA: TGTGCCAGCAGCTGGCGGGGGAACTCCTACAATGAGCAGTACTTC. Residues: CASSWRGNSYNEQYF.

The chain employs TRBV20-1 and TRBJ2-5, with a possible D match to TRBD2 (6 bases). The CDR3 loop spans 13 amino acids. Trimming cost V 8 bases and J 2 bases, with 15 bases left between them. From germline, CDR1 is DFQATT and CDR2 SNEGSKA (reference sequence). DNA for the CDR3: TGCAGTTACCGGGCGAGCGGGCAAGAGACCCAGTACTTC. Encoded protein: CSYRASGQETQYF.

A few counts support this clonotype. The rearrangement joins TRBV6-6 to TRBJ1-2, with D possibly matching TRBD1 (5 bases). The CDR3 is 12 residues long. The V end lost 8 bases, the J end lost 4 bases, and 11 bases lay between the germline ends. Germline CDR1 reads MNHNY; CDR2 reads SVGAGI (reference sequence). The CDR3 bases are TGTGCCAGCGGAGGGGCTGGCTATGGCTACACCTTC. Its protein is CASGGAGYGYTF.

The J gene is TRBJ2-1, the V gene TRBV5-1; D is perhaps TRBD2 (6 bases). V lost 0 bases and J lost 7, with 8 bases in between. Germline assignment: CDR1 SGHRS and CDR2 YFSETQ. CDR3 length: 13 amino acids. CDR3 region: CASSLVTRNEQFF. The DNA of the CDR3 is TGCGCCAGCAGCTTGGTGACTAGGAATGAGCAGTTCTTC.

The table lists this clonotype with many counts. This chain connects TRBV29-1 to TRBJ2-7; 8 bases fit TRBD1. CDR1 and CDR2 (germline): SQVTM, ANQGSEA. CDR3 length: 14 amino acids. V lost 4 bases and J lost 2; bases outside the gene matches: 7. CDR3 in amino acids: CSVAAGTGTYEQYF. Here the CDR3 DNA reads TGCAGCGTTGCCGCCGGGACAGGAACCTACGAGCAGTACTTC.

This clonotype was observed a few times. The chain has TRBV5-1 and TRBJ2-1; a possible D gene is TRBD2 (5 bases). The V end lost 6 bases, the J end lost 0 bases, and 13 bases lay between the germline ends. This CDR3 is built from 15 residues. Germline V gene data show CDR1 as SGHRS and CDR2 as YFSETQ. CDR3 DNA: TGCGCCAGCACCGGAGAGCGGAGCTCCTACAATGAGCAGTTCTTC. Translated, it gives CASTGERSSYNEQFF. Drawing the rest from reference TRBV5-1 and TRBJ2-1, the complete variable domain is KAGVTQTPRYLIKTRGQQVTLSCSPISGHRSVSWYQQTPGQGLQFLFEYFSETQRNKGNFPGRFSGRQFSNSRSEMNVSTLELGDSALYLCASTGERSSYNEQFFGPGTRLTVL.

This clonotype was counted only a few times. CDR3 region: CASSRRQGRNYGYTF. Here the CDR3 DNA reads TGTGCCAGCAGTCGCCGACAGGGGAGGAACTATGGCTACACCTTC. This chain links TRBV6-5 with TRBJ1-2; 8 bases align to TRBD1. The CDR3 consists of 15 residues. With V trimmed by 5 bases and J by 2 bases, 7 bases remained unmatched. The V gene's germline CDR1 is MNHEY and CDR2 SVGAGI.

The rearrangement links TRBV4-2 to TRBJ1-4; D uncertain. This CDR3 has 14 amino acids. Germline V gene lookup returns CDR1 LGHNA and CDR2 YNFKEQ. Trimming removed 0 bases from V and 9 bases from J, with 11 bases in between. The CDR3 sequence is CASSQEEKGKKLFF. CDR3 DNA: TGTGCCAGCAGCCAAGAAGAGAAAGGGAAAAAACTGTTTTTT.

DNA for the CDR3: TGCAGTGCTAGAAGGGAGGAGGGCAATTCACCCCTCCACTTT. It encodes CSARREEGNSPLHF. This chain joins TRBV20-1 and TRBJ1-6; the D is unclear. V lost 2 bases to trimming and J lost 7 bases, with 12 bases between them. This CDR3 spans 14 amino acids. Germline V gives CDR1 DFQATT, CDR2 SNEGSKA (reference sequence).

This clonotype was seen at least ten times. The chain joins TRBV4-2 to TRBJ2-3, with 15 bases aligning to TRBD2. The V gene end was trimmed by 4 bases and the J gene end by 5 bases; junction bases not matched to a gene: 1. Germline loops: CDR1 LGHNA, CDR2 YNFKEQ. CDR3 length: 15 residues. This CDR3 is CASSRTSGGGDTQYF. In DNA form, the CDR3 reads TGTGCCAGCAGCCGGACTAGCGGGGGGGGAGATACGCAGTATTTT.